A single sample is the source of the 25 T cell receptor beta chains below, sequenced in a study of T cell responses to AZD1222 COVID-19 vaccine. Clones were read by immunoSEQ multiplex PCR, and TCRdb kept only the in-frame ones, dropping some. The sample yields around 140,000 clones, about nine tenths seen once. Sequenced material: peripheral blood, taken on day 0 of AZD1222 vaccination. These TCRs come from an adult in good health.

This chain connects TRBV5-1 to TRBJ2-5; 11 nucleotides line up with TRBD2. The trim removed 4 bases at V and 4 bases at J, leaving 6 bases unmatched. Germline lookup yields CDR1 SGHRS and CDR2 YFSETQ. This CDR3 contains 15 residues. In DNA, the CDR3 is TGCGCCAGCAGCAATGCCGGGACTAGCGGAGAGACCCAGTACTTC. It specifies CASSNAGTSGETQYF.

The CDR3 reads CASSATSVIPGELFF. In DNA form, the CDR3 reads TGTGCCAGCAGTGCTACTAGCGTAATCCCCGGGGAGCTGTTTTTT. The rearrangement uses TRBV2 and TRBJ2-2, with 7 bases identical to TRBD2. The V gene end was trimmed by 4 bases and the J gene end by 6 bases; junction bases not matched to a gene: 8. This CDR3 has 15 amino acids. CDR1 and CDR2 (germline): SNHLY, FYNNEI.

The chain uses TRBV29-1 and TRBJ2-1, with TRBD2 matching over 9 bases. The germline V gene has CDR1 SQVTM and CDR2 ANQGSEA. V lost 4 bases and J lost 7; bases outside the gene matches: 17. The CDR3 extends over 17 amino acids. CDR3 nucleotide sequence: TGCAGCGTTGGGTTCCGGACTAGCGTCTCCGGGCCGAATGAGCAGTTCTTC. Translation gives CSVGFRTSVSGPNEQFF.

This chain joins TRBV9 and TRBJ1-3; TRBD1 matches at 7 bases. The CDR3 length is 16 residues. Germline V gives CDR1 SGDLS, CDR2 YYNGEE. The V gene end was trimmed by 0 bases and the J gene end by 4 bases; junction bases not matched to a gene: 7. The CDR3 is CASSVGEGALGNTIYF. CDR3 in DNA: TGTGCCAGCAGCGTAGGGGAGGGGGCTCTCGGAAACACCATATATTTT.

This chain links TRBV5-6 with TRBJ1-3; D uncertain. Trimming shortened V by 0 bases and J by 2 bases, and 18 bases separated the two germline ends. CDR3 size: 18 residues. Germline V gives CDR1 SGHDT, CDR2 YYEEEE. The CDR3 loop reads CASSLGPSLGGTGNTIYF. The DNA for the CDR3 is TGTGCCAGCAGCTTGGGACCGAGTCTGGGAGGCACTGGAAACACCATATATTTT.

The J gene is TRBJ1-1, the V gene TRBV29-1; D ambiguous. CDR1 and CDR2 (germline): SQVTM, ANQGSEA. The CDR3 has 13 residues. Deletions cut 2 bases from V and 7 bases from J, with 14 bases between. The DNA of the CDR3 is TGCAGCGTTGAATACCGACCCCAGAGTGAAGCTTTCTTT. This translates into CSVEYRPQSEAFF. Together with reference TRBV29-1 and TRBJ1-1, the CDR3 gives the full variable domain: SAVISQKPSRDICQRGTSLTIQCQVDSQVTMMFWYRQQPGQSLTLIATANQGSEATYESGFVIDKFPISRPNLTFSTLTVSNMSPEDSSIYLCSVEYRPQSEAFFGQGTRLTVV.

The genes are TRBV7-9 and TRBJ1-1; no firm D call. Germline loops: CDR1 SEHNR, CDR2 FQNEAQ (reference sequence). Trimming removed 2 bases at V and 12 bases at J, with 13 bases between. The CDR3 has 12 residues. CDR3 sequence reads: CASSLSRRPSFF. Here the CDR3 DNA reads TGTGCCAGCAGCTTATCGAGACGCCCGTCTTTCTTT.

In nucleotides, the CDR3 is TGTGCCGCCGGGCAAGCGGGGAGCTCCTACGAGCAGTACTTC. Amino acids: CAAGQAGSSYEQYF. This chain uses TRBV2 with TRBJ2-7; TRBD2 matches 7 bases. V gave up 11 bases and J gave up 0 bases; unmatched junction bases: 10. Germline CDR1 SNHLY, CDR2 FYNNEI. The CDR3 loop spans 14 amino acids.

This clone was seen only once. The V gene is TRBV5-4, the J gene TRBJ1-2; 9 bases align to TRBD1. V gave up 4 bases and J gave up 7 bases; unmatched junction bases: 17. The CDR3 covers 17 residues. Germline CDR1 is SGHNT and CDR2 is YYREEE (reference sequence). CDR3 nucleotide sequence: TGTGCCAGCAGCCGAACCGGGACAGGGTTTTTCGGGAGTGGCTACACCTTC. Its translation: CASSRTGTGFFGSGYTF.

The chain is built from TRBV5-1 and TRBJ1-4; D gene ambiguous. The CDR3 spans 14 residues. CDR1 SGHRS and CDR2 YFSETQ come from the germline V gene. V was clipped by 0 bases and J by 4 bases, with 7 bases between them. The CDR3 sequence: CASSLVGSNEKLFF. CDR3 coding DNA: TGCGCCAGCAGCTTGGTTGGCAGTAATGAAAAACTGTTTTTT.

The rearrangement links TRBV5-1 to TRBJ2-5; tentative D call: TRBD2 (5 bases). Looked up from germline, CDR1 is SGHRS and CDR2 is YFSETQ. The length of the CDR3 is 16 residues. The V and J ends lost 5 bases and 3 bases respectively, with 20 bases between them. CDR3 sequence reads: CASRFAFGEREETQYF. CDR3 in DNA: TGCGCCAGCAGGTTCGCCTTTGGGGAGAGGGAAGAGACCCAGTACTTC.

This clone has a single count. V gene TRBV5-5 combines with J gene TRBJ2-7; D possibly uses TRBD1 or TRBD2 (5 bases each). V lost 0 bases, J lost 4 bases, and 11 bases lay in between. The CDR3 is made up of 14 amino acids. Germline values: CDR1 SGHKS, CDR2 YYEKEE (reference sequence). CDR3 sequence: CASSLVVREYEQYF. CDR3 DNA sequence: TGTGCCAGCAGCTTGGTAGTCAGGGAGTACGAGCAGTACTTC.

The CDR3 spells CASSLARTGVAYGYTF. The CDR3 DNA sequence: TGTGCCAGCAGCTTGGCGCGGACAGGGGTGGCCTATGGCTACACCTTC. This chain links TRBV5-6 with TRBJ1-2, with TRBD1 identical over 9 bases. The CDR3 consists of 16 residues. The germline gives CDR1 SGHDT, CDR2 YYEEEE. Unmatched junction bases numbered 7, after V lost 0 bases and J lost 4 bases.

The chain recombines TRBV3-1 (or the pseudogene TRBV3-2) with TRBJ2-7; 9 nucleotides agree with TRBD1. Germline CDR1 and CDR2: LGHDT and YNNKEL (reference sequence). This CDR3 is 15 amino acids long. V trimming: 4 bases; J trimming: 5 bases; junction bases outside the gene matches: 9. The CDR3 nucleotides read TGTGCCAGCAGCCCGAAAGCGGGACAGGGCCACGAGCAGTACTTC. This codes for CASSPKAGQGHEQYF.

This chain connects TRBV28 to TRBJ2-7, with 7 bases matching TRBD1. V lost 1 base to trimming and J lost 3 bases; unmatched junction nucleotides: 6. The germline V gene has CDR1 MDHEN and CDR2 SYDVKM. CDR3 length equals 15 residues. CDR3 residues: CASSLFLGQNYEQYF. The CDR3 DNA follows: TGTGCCAGCAGTTTATTCCTGGGACAGAACTACGAGCAGTACTTC.

This chain connects TRBV5-6 to TRBJ2-3, with 9 bases aligning to TRBD1. With V trimmed by 2 bases and J by 2 bases, 3 bases remained unmatched. The germline gives CDR1 SGHDT, CDR2 YYEEEE. The CDR3 has 15 amino acids. The CDR3 region has the DNA TGTGCCAGCAGCTTCCGGGACAGGGACACAGATACGCAGTATTTT. This translates into CASSFRDRDTDTQYF. The full variable domain, rest sourced from reference TRBV5-6 and TRBJ2-3, is DAGVTQSPTHLIKTRGQQVTLRCSPKSGHDTVSWYQQALGQGPQFIFQYYEEEERQRGNFPDRFSGHQFPNYSSELNVNALLLGDSALYLCASSFRDRDTDTQYFGPGTRLTVL.

This clone was found once. DNA for the CDR3: TGTGCCAGCAGTTTACGCCAGGGAAGGAATGAGCAGTTCTTC. It translates to CASSLRQGRNEQFF. The V call is TRBV28, the J call TRBJ2-1; tentatively, D is TRBD1 (5 bases). Germline V lookup: CDR1 MDHEN, CDR2 SYDVKM. Deletions cut 2 bases from V and 7 bases from J, with 12 bases between. The length of the CDR3 is 14 residues.

The V call is TRBV12-3 or TRBV12-4, the J call TRBJ1-6, with D hard to call. The CDR3 contains 12 residues. Trimming removed 7 bases at V and 10 bases at J, with 11 bases between. This chain's CDR3 is CASKYRGSPLHF. CDR3 sequence (DNA): TGTGCCAGCAAGTACCGGGGATCACCCCTCCACTTT.

The chain uses TRBV7-3 and TRBJ2-1, with 12 nucleotides matching TRBD2. From germline, CDR1 is SGHTA and CDR2 FQGTGA. The ends lost 4 bases at V and 5 bases at J; junction bases unmatched: 6. The CDR3 has 16 amino acids. Written as DNA, the CDR3 is TGTGCCAGCAGCTCCCTAGCGGGAGGGAGGGACAATGAGCAGTTCTTC. Protein product: CASSSLAGGRDNEQFF.

The chain uses TRBV7-9 and TRBJ2-3; 8 nucleotides align to TRBD2. Germline V gene lookup returns CDR1 SEHNR and CDR2 FQNEAQ (reference sequence). CDR3 length: 16 amino acids. The V gene end was trimmed by 4 bases and the J gene end by 0 bases; junction bases not matched to a gene: 6. The CDR3 DNA follows: TGTGCCAGCAGCTCAACTAGCGGTTCTAGCACAGATACGCAGTATTTT. Its translation: CASSSTSGSSTDTQYF.

This clone has only one observation. The chain joins TRBV25-1 to TRBJ1-4, with a weak D call TRBD1 (5 bases). Between the trimmed V and J ends, which lost 4 bases and 3 bases, there was a span of 12 bases. The CDR3 is made up of 15 amino acids. CDR1 is MGHDK, CDR2 SYGVNS, per germline. This CDR3 reads CASSGSHRSNEKLFF. CDR3 sequence (DNA): TGTGCCAGCAGTGGCTCCCACAGGTCTAATGAAAAACTGTTTTTT.

The chain has TRBV9 and TRBJ1-5, with unresolved D. The V end lost 0 bases, the J end lost 7 bases, and 8 bases lay between the germline ends. This CDR3 has 13 amino acids. Looked up from germline, CDR1 is SGDLS and CDR2 is YYNGEE. CDR3 coding DNA: TGTGCCAGCAGCGTAGGATGGAGGCAGCCCCAGCATTTT. The encoded protein is CASSVGWRQPQHF.

In this sample, this clone turned up once. J is TRBJ2-5 and V is TRBV5-4, with D perhaps being TRBD1 or TRBD2 (5 bases each). Looked up from germline, CDR1 is SGHNT and CDR2 is YYREEE (reference sequence). The CDR3 covers 13 residues. V gave up 9 bases and J gave up 4 bases, with 16 bases separating them. CDR3 bases: TGTGCCACCAAAGACAGCGGACTAGAGACCCAGTACTTC. Protein: CATKDSGLETQYF.

The rearrangement links TRBV19 to TRBJ2-2; 9 bases are shared with TRBD2. Germline lookup yields CDR1 LNHDA and CDR2 SQIVND (reference sequence). The CDR3 extends over 17 amino acids. V was clipped by 0 bases and J by 4 bases; unmatched bases: 6. The CDR3 DNA reads as TGTGCCAGTAGTATAGATTCACTAGCGGGTGTCACCGGGGAGCTGTTTTTT. This gives the protein CASSIDSLAGVTGELFF.

The gene calls are TRBV5-5 and TRBJ1-4; D gene ambiguous. The CDR3 consists of 14 residues. Germline V CDR1 and CDR2: SGHKS, YYEKEE (reference sequence). V was shortened by 5 bases and J by 8 bases, with 16 bases between the two germline ends. CDR3 loop: CASRAGSGSEKLFF. The CDR3 DNA reads TGTGCCAGCAGGGCGGGCTCCGGGTCGGAAAAACTGTTTTTT. The full variable domain, completed using reference TRBV5-5 and TRBJ1-4, is DAGVTQSPTHLIKTRGQQVTLRCSPISGHKSVSWYQQVLGQGPQFIFQYYEKEERGRGNFPDRFSARQFPNYSSELNVNALLLGDSALYLCASRAGSGSEKLFFGSGTQLSVL.